These 19 T cell receptor beta chains were all obtained from the same sample, sequenced in a study of radiation and T cells in renal cell carcinoma. The sample's time point: blood 4 weeks post-SBRT, at nephrectomy. Treatment here: 15 Gy SBRT to primary tumor, nephrectomy 4 weeks later. The data were produced by immunoSEQ multiplex PCR, yet TCRdb's version contains in-frame clones alone and is incomplete. Seen here are around 100,000 clones, around 84% observed once, and the top ten hold under 8.5%. Sequencing was performed on blood, taken from a patient whose treatment included radiotherapy and nephrectomy. These receptors all stem from a man between 60 and 75 years old with renal cell carcinoma.

V usage is TRBV2 and J usage is TRBJ2-5; D uncertain. The CDR3 runs 13 residues. The ends were cut back, 6 bases at V and 7 bases at J, with 15 bases in the middle. Germline CDR1 is SNHLY and CDR2 is FYNNEI. The CDR3 is CASSETPTGTQYF. The CDR3 DNA reads TGTGCCAGCAGCGAAACGCCGACGGGGACCCAGTACTTC.

The genes are TRBV27 and TRBJ2-1; 8 bases line up with TRBD2. The CDR3 has 16 residues. CDR1 is MNHEY and CDR2 is SMNVEV in the germline V gene (reference sequence). Trimming removed 5 bases from V and 7 bases from J; junction bases left unmatched: 13. CDR3 in amino acids: CASSPTRLATGNEQFF. DNA for the CDR3: TGTGCCAGCAGTCCTACTCGACTAGCGACGGGGAATGAGCAGTTCTTC.

In nucleotides, the CDR3 is TGTGCCAGCAGTTTAGCCCCGGGGGGAGCAGAGACCCAGTACTTC. Amino acids: CASSLAPGGAETQYF. V usage is TRBV27 and J usage is TRBJ2-5, with 7 bases identical to TRBD2. Trimming at V came to 2 bases and at J to 4 bases, leaving 7 bases not matched to a gene. The CDR3 loop spans 15 amino acids. Germline V gives CDR1 MNHEY, CDR2 SMNVEV (reference sequence).

The chain combines TRBV9 with TRBJ2-7; no clear D gene. Germline values: CDR1 SGDLS, CDR2 YYNGEE. There are 16 residues in the CDR3. The germline V and J ends were trimmed by 0 bases and 6 bases, with 19 bases remaining between them. In DNA, the CDR3 is TGTGCCAGCAGCGTAGTTGGTTCGGACGGGTCGGGCGAGCAGTACTTC. Its translation is CASSVVGSDGSGEQYF.

The V gene is TRBV15, the J gene TRBJ2-1, with 8 nucleotides matching TRBD1. This CDR3 has 15 residues. V lost 5 bases and J lost 6; bases outside the gene matches: 9. Per the germline V gene, CDR1 is LNHNV and CDR2 is YYDKDF (reference sequence). The CDR3 region has the DNA TGTGCCACCAGCGCCGGCAGGGGGCTGGGCAATGAGCAGTTCTTC. This codes for CATSAGRGLGNEQFF.

This sequence joins TRBV6-1 and TRBJ2-7; possible D gene TRBD2, 5 bases. Germline CDR1 MNHNS, CDR2 SASEGT. The CDR3 has 14 amino acids. V was clipped by 10 bases and J by 2 bases, with 18 bases between them. CDR3 in amino acids: CATQIWSGTYEQYF. CDR3 DNA: TGTGCCACCCAAATTTGGTCCGGGACCTACGAGCAGTACTTC.

This clone was picked up a small number of times. The chain joins TRBV29-1 to TRBJ2-5; TRBD1 aligns across 7 bases. There are 12 residues in the CDR3. Germline V lookup: CDR1 SQVTM, CDR2 ANQGSEA. V shed 7 bases and J 3 bases; nucleotides not matched to a gene: 5. The DNA of the CDR3 is TGCAGCGGGGACAGAGACGAAGAGACCCAGTACTTC. Its protein product is CSGDRDEETQYF.

V is TRBV30 and J is TRBJ1-1, with 11 bases matching TRBD1. Per the germline V gene, CDR1 is GTSNPN and CDR2 is SVGIG (reference sequence). The length of the CDR3 is 15 residues. J lost 5 bases, V lost 3 bases, and 8 bases had no gene match. The CDR3 protein is CAWSSDRGRRTEAFF. CDR3 DNA sequence: TGTGCCTGGAGCTCGGACAGGGGGCGCCGAACTGAAGCTTTCTTT.

The CDR3 nucleotides are TGCGCCAGCAGCTTGGGCTTCCAGGGGGCATCGGCCTACGAGCAGTACTTC. It translates to CASSLGFQGASAYEQYF. The chain carries TRBV5-1 and TRBJ2-7, with 8 bases lining up with TRBD1. There are 17 residues in the CDR3. V was clipped by 0 bases and J by 2 bases; unmatched bases: 10. Germline CDR1 and CDR2: SGHRS and YFSETQ.

The chain has TRBV18 and TRBJ2-5; no reliable D call. The CDR3 extends over 13 amino acids. The V end lost 0 bases, the J end lost 1 base, and 3 bases lay between the germline ends. Germline values: CDR1 KGHSH, CDR2 LQKENI. The DNA of the CDR3 is TGTGCCAGCTCACCACCCACCCAAGAGACCCAGTACTTC. Protein: CASSPPTQETQYF.

The chain carries TRBV7-9 and TRBJ2-5; TRBD1 aligns across 9 bases. The CDR3 has 13 amino acids. Germline CDR1 SEHNR, CDR2 FQNEAQ (reference sequence). After removal of 6 bases from V and 5 bases from J, the junction contained 4 bases not matched to a gene. The CDR3, as DNA: TGTGCCAGCAGGCCTACAGGGGGCGAGACCCAGTACTTC. This sequence encodes CASRPTGGETQYF.

On this clone itself: The same CDR3 is also encoded by other DNA sequences in this sample. The genes are TRBV6-1 and TRBJ2-7; 11 nucleotides line up with TRBD1. The CDR3 contains 13 residues. Germline V gene sequence: CDR1 MNHNS, CDR2 SASEGT. The junction had 1 base not matched to a gene; V was cut back by 4 bases and J by 5 bases. CDR3 DNA sequence: TGTGCCAGCAGTGCGGGACAGGGGGACGAGCAGTACTTC. Translating gives CASSAGQGDEQYF.

The chain has TRBV18 and TRBJ2-1, with D perhaps matching TRBD2 (5 bases). Trimming shortened V by 6 bases and J by 4 bases, and 13 bases separated the two germline ends. The CDR3 spans 14 residues. Germline CDR1 KGHSH, CDR2 LQKENI. CDR3 coding DNA: TGTGCCAGCTCGCCGGGGAACGGTTACAATGAGCAGTTCTTC. Protein sequence: CASSPGNGYNEQFF.

The chain links TRBV5-6 to TRBJ1-2; D gene uncertain. V was shortened by 2 bases and J by 6 bases, with 14 bases between the two germline ends. The CDR3 spans 14 residues. Germline assignment: CDR1 SGHDT and CDR2 YYEEEE. CDR3 in amino acids: CASSFGVGIDGYTF. The CDR3, as DNA: TGTGCCAGCAGCTTTGGAGTTGGAATTGATGGCTACACCTTC.

Points on this clone: One junction end disagrees with the germline gene, perhaps due to a read error. This chain links TRBV13 with TRBJ1-2; D not certain. CDR1 PRHDT and CDR2 FYEKMQ come from the germline V gene (reference sequence). The length of the CDR3 is 16 residues. In nucleotides, the CDR3 is TGTGCCAGCAGCTCCCTCCTGGTCCAGTCGCACTATGGCCACACCTTC. It translates to CASSSLLVQSHYGHTF. The whole variable domain, filled in from reference TRBV13 and TRBJ1-2, reads AAGVIQSPRHLIKEKRETATLKCYPIPRHDTVYWYQQGPGQDPQFLISFYEKMQSDKGSIPDRFSAQQFSDYHSELNMSSLELGDSALYFCASSSLLVQSHYGHTFGSGTRLTVV.

The V call is TRBV18, the J call TRBJ1-4; maybe TRBD1 (5 bases). This CDR3 spans 14 amino acids. Germline CDR1 KGHSH, CDR2 LQKENI. V lost 1 base, J lost 5 bases, and 8 bases lay in between. CDR3 sequence reads: CASSPRQLNEKLFF. CDR3 sequence (DNA): TGTGCCAGCTCACCACGACAGCTAAATGAAAAACTGTTTTTT.

This clone was seen a single time. This chain's CDR3 is CASSMDRSSYNEQFF. CDR3 nucleotides: TGCGCCAGCAGCATGGACAGGAGCTCCTACAATGAGCAGTTCTTC. V gene TRBV5-1 combines with J gene TRBJ2-1; 7 bases match TRBD1. V trimming: 4 bases; J trimming: 0 bases; junction bases outside the gene matches: 4. Germline V gene data show CDR1 as SGHRS and CDR2 as YFSETQ. CDR3 length: 15 amino acids.

The V call is TRBV6-1, the J call TRBJ2-7, with TRBD1 matching 10 bases. The CDR3 runs 16 residues. Germline assignment: CDR1 MNHNS and CDR2 SASEGT. J was trimmed by 1 base and V by 2 bases; bases with no gene match: 5. The CDR3 sequence: CASSEMGDRGSYEQYF. The CDR3 region has the DNA TGTGCCAGCAGTGAAATGGGGGACAGGGGATCCTACGAGCAGTACTTC.

This chain joins TRBV6-5 and TRBJ2-5, with 11 nucleotides matching TRBD1. The V segment lost 5 bases and the J segment 11 bases; nucleotides outside the gene matches: 4. CDR1 and CDR2 (germline): MNHEY, SVGAGI. The CDR3 loop spans 12 amino acids. The CDR3 DNA follows: TGTGCCAGCAGTCGCGGGACAGGGGGGCAGTACTTC. It encodes CASSRGTGGQYF.